This TCR beta chain was sequenced for a study of Graves' ophthalmopathy and Graves' hyperthyroidism. Looking at the study overall: Blood was drawn at initial diagnosis, before any treatment.

RNA transcripts provided the template for amplifying TCR beta CDR3 regions. Second-round multiplex PCR came after a first-round RT-PCR that employed HTBI primers. MiXCR, applied by TCRdb to the multiplex PCR reads, yields one record per CDR3 protein. The sample holds a few hundred thousand distinct CDR3 sequences, approximately 18% seen once. This clonotype has a handful of counts. Being free of ophthalmopathy for 18 months of follow-up defined stable hyperthyroidism. The diagnosis was founded upon clinical symptoms, serum thyroxine, TRAb, thyroid ultrasound and orbital computed tomography. The PBMC fraction was derived from under 11 ml of fresh peripheral blood. Germline V gives CDR1 SGDLS, CDR2 YYNGEE. This CDR3 spans 15 amino acids. V dropped 0 bases and J dropped 3; count of bases not matched to a gene: 5.

This sequence joins TRBV9 and TRBJ2-7; 8 bases are a match to TRBD1. Sequencing was performed on peripheral blood. The sequence was collected from an adult woman with stable Graves' hyperthyroidism. CDR3 DNA sequence: TGTGCCAGCAGCGTAGAGGAGACAGGGGTCTACGAGCAGTACTTC. This encodes CASSVEETGVYEQYF.